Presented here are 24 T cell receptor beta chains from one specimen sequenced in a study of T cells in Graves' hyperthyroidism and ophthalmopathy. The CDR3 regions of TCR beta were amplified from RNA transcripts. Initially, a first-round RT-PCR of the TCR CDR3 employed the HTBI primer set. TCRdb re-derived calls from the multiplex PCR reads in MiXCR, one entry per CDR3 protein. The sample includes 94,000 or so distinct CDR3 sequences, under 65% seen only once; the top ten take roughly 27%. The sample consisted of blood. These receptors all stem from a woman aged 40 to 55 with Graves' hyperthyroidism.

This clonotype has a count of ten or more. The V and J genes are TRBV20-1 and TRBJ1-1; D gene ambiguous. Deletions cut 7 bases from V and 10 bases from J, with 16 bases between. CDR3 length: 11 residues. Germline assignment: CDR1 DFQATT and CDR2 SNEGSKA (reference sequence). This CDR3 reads CSVRPQGGAFF. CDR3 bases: TGCAGTGTTCGGCCCCAAGGTGGAGCTTTCTTT.

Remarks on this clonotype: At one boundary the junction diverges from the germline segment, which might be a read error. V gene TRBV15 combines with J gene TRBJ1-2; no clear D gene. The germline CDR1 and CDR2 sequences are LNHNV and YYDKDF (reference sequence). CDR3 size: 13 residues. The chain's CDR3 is CASSQSIDYGYTF. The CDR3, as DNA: TGTGCCAGCAGCCAATCCATTGACTATGGCTACACCTTC.

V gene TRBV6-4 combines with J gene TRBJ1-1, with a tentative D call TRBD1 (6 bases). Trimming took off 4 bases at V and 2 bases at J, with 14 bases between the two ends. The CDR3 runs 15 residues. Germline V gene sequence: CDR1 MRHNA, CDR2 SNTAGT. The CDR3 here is CASSALDRTNTEAFF. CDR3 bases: TGTGCCAGCAGTGCCTTAGACAGGACAAACACTGAAGCTTTCTTT.

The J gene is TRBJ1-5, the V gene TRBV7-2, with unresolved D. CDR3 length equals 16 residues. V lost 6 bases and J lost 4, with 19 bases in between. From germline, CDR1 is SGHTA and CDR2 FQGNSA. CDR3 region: CASSSPGTGGNQPQHF. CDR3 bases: TGTGCCAGCAGTTCCCCTGGTACGGGAGGTAATCAGCCCCAGCATTTT. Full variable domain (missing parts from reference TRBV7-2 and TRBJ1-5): GAGVSQSPSNKVTEKGKDVELRCDPISGHTALYWYRQSLGQGLEFLIYFQGNSAPDKSGLPSDRFSAERTGGSVSTLTIQRTQQEDSAVYLCASSSPGTGGNQPQHFGDGTRLSIL.

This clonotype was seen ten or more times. CDR3 nucleotide sequence: TGTGCCAGCAGCCCGGAATGGGCGGAAGAGACCCAGTACTTC. Amino acid sequence: CASSPEWAEETQYF. The chain joins TRBV7-9 to TRBJ2-5; D gene unclear. Between the trimmed V and J ends, which lost 5 bases and 3 bases, there was a span of 13 bases. CDR3 size: 14 residues. CDR1 is SEHNR and CDR2 is FQNEAQ in the germline V gene (reference sequence). Full variable domain (remainder filled in from reference TRBV7-9 and TRBJ2-5): DTGVSQNPRHKITKRGQNVTFRCDPISEHNRLYWYRQTLGQGPEFLTYFQNEAQLEKSRLLSDRFSAERPKGSFSTLEIQRTEQGDSAMYLCASSPEWAEETQYFGPGTRLLVL.

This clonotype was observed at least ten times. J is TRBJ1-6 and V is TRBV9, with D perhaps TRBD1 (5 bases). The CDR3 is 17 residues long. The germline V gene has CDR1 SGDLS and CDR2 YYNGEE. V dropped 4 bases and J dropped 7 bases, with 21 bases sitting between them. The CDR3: CASSQQPGTYGNSPLHF. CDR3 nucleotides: TGTGCCAGCAGCCAACAACCCGGGACCTATGGGAATTCACCCCTCCACTTT.

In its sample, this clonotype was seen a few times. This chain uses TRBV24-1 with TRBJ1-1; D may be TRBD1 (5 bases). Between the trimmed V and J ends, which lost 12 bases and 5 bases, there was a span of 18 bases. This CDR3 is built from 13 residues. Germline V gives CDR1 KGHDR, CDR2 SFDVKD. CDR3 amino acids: CAFLPLWGTEAFF. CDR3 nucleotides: TGTGCCTTCCTCCCCCTTTGGGGGACTGAAGCTTTCTTT.

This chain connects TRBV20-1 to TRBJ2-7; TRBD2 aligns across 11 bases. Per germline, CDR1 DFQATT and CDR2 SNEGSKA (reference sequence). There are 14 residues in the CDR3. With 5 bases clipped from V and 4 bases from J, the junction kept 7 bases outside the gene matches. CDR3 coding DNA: TGCAGTGCTGACCCGGGACTAGCGGCGTACGAGCAGTACTTC. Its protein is CSADPGLAAYEQYF.

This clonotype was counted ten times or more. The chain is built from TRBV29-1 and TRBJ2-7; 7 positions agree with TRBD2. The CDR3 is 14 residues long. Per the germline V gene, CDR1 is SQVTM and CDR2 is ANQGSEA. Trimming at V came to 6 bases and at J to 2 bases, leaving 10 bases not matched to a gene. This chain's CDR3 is CSVNQAGSPYEQYF. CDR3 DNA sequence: TGCAGCGTGAATCAAGCGGGGAGCCCCTACGAGCAGTACTTC.

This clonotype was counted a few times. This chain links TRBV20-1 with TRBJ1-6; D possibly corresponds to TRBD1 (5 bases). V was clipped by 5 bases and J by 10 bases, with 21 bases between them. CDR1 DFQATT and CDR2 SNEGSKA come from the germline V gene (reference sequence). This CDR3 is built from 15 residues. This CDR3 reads CSASSEGVGGSPLHF. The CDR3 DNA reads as TGCAGTGCTTCCTCAGAAGGGGTAGGAGGATCACCCCTCCACTTT.

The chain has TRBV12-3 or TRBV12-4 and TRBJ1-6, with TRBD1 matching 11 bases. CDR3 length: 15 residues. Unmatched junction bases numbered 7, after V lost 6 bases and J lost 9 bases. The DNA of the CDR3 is TGTGCCAGCAGCCCGGGGACAGGGGGTAGTTCACCCCTCCACTTT. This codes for CASSPGTGGSSPLHF.

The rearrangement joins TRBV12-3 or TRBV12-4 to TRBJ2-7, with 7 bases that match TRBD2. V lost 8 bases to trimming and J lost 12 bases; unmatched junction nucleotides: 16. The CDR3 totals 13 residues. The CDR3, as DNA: TGTGCCAGCGGGCACGCGGGAGCAGTGGCTATGTACTTC. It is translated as CASGHAGAVAMYF.

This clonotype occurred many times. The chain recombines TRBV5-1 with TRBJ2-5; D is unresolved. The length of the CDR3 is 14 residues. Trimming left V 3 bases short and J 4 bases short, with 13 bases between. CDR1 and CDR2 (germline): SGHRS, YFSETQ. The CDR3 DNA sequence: TGCGCCAGCAGCTCTTACCGGGTCGGAGAGACCCAGTACTTC. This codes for CASSSYRVGETQYF.

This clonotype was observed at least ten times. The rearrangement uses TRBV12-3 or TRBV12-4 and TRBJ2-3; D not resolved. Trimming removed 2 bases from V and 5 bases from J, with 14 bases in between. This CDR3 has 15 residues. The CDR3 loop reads CASSLYMAQGDTQYF. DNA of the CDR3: TGTGCCAGCAGTTTATATATGGCCCAAGGAGATACGCAGTATTTT.

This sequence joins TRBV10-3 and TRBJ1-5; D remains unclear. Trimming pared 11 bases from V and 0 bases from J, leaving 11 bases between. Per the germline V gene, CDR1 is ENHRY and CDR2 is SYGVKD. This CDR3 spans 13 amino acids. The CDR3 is CAAHKDSNQPQHF. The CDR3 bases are TGTGCCGCCCACAAAGATAGCAATCAGCCCCAGCATTTT.

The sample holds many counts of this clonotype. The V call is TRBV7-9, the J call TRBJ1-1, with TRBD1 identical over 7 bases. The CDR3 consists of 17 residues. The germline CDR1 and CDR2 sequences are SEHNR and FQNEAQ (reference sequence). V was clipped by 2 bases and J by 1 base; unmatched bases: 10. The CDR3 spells CASSLTPWTGKNTEAFF. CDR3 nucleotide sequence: TGTGCCAGCAGCTTAACGCCGTGGACAGGAAAGAACACTGAAGCTTTCTTT.

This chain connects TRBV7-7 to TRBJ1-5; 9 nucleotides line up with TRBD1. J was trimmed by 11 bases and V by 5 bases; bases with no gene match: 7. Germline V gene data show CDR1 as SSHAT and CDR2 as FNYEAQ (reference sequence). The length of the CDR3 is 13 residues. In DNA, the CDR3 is TGTGCCAGCAGCCAGGACAGGGGAGAGACCCAGCATTTT. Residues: CASSQDRGETQHF. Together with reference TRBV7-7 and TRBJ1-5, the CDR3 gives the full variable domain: GAGVSQSPRYKVTKRGQDVTLRCDPISSHATLYWYQQALGQGPEFLTYFNYEAQPDKSGLPSDRFSAERPEGSISTLTIQRTEQRDSAMYRCASSQDRGETQHFGDGTRLSIL.

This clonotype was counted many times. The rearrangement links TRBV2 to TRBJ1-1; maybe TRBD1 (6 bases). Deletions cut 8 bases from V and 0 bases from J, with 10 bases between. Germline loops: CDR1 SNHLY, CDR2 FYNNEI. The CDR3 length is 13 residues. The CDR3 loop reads CASDRSMNTEAFF. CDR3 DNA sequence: TGTGCCAGCGACAGGTCCATGAACACTGAAGCTTTCTTT.

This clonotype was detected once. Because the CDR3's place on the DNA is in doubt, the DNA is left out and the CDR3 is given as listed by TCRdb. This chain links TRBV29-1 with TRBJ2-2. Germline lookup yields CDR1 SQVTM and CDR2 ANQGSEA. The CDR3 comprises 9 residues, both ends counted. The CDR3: CSATGSCFF.

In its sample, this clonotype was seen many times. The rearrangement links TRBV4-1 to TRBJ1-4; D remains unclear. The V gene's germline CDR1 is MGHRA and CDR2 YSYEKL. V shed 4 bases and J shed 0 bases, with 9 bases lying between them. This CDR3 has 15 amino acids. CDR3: CASSPNPTTNEKLFF. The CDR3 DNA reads TGCGCCAGCAGCCCTAACCCCACAACTAATGAAAAACTGTTTTTT.

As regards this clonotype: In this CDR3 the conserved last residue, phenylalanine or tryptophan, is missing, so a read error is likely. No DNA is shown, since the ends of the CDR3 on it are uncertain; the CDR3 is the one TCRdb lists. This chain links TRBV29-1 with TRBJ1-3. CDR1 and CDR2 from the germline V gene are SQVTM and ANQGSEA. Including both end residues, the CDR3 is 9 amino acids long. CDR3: CSVEGLAGM.

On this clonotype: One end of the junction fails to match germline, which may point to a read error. The CDR3: CASRASNQLETQYF. DNA of the CDR3: TGCGCCAGCAGGGCTAGCAATCAGCTAGAGACCCAGTACTTC. The chain recombines TRBV2 with TRBJ2-5, with D perhaps given as TRBD1 or TRBD2 (5 bases each). The CDR3 totals 14 residues. Per germline, CDR1 SNHLY and CDR2 FYNNEI.

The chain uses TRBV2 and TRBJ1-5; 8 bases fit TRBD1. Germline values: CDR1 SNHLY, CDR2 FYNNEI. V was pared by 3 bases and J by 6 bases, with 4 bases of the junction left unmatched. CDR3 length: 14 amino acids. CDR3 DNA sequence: TGTGCCAGCAGTGAGACAGGGGTGGCTCAGCCCCAGCATTTT. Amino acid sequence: CASSETGVAQPQHF.

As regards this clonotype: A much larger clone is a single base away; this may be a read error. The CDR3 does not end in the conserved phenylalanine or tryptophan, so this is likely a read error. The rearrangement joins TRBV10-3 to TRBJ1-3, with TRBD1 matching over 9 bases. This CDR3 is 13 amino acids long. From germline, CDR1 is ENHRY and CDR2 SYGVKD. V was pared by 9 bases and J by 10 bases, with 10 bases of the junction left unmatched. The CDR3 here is CAIQTGGGKTIYL. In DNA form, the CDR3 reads TGTGCCATTCAAACAGGGGGCGGGAAGACCATATATTTG.